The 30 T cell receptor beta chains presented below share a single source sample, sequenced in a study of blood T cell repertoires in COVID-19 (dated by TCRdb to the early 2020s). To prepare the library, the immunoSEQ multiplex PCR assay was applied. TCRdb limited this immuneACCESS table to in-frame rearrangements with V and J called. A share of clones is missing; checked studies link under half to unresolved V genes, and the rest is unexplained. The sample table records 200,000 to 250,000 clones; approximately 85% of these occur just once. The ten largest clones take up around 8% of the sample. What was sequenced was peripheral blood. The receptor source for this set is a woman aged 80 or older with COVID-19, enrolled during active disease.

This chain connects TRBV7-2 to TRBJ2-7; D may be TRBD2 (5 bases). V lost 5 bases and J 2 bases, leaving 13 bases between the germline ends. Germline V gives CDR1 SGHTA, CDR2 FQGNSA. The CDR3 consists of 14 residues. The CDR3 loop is CASSPGIPPYEQYF. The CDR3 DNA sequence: TGTGCCAGCAGCCCGGGGATCCCCCCCTACGAGCAGTACTTC.

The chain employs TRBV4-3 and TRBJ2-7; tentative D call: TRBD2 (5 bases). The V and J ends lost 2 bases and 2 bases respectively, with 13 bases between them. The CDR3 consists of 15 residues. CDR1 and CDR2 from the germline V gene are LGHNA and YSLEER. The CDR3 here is CASSQTSHPAYEQYF. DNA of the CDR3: TGCGCCAGCAGCCAAACTAGTCACCCTGCCTACGAGCAGTACTTC.

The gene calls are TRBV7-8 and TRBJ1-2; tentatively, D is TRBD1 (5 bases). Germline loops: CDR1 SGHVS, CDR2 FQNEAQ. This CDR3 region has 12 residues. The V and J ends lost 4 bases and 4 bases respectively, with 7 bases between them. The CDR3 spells CASSSQGYGYTF. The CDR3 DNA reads TGTGCCAGCAGCTCCCAGGGCTATGGCTACACCTTC.

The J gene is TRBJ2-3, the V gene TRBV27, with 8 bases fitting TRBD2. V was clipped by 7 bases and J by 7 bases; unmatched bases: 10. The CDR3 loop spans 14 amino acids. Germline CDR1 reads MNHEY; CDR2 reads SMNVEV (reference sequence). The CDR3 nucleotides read TGTGCCAGCAATCTAGCGGGCGGTGTAAATACGCAGTATTTT. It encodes CASNLAGGVNTQYF.

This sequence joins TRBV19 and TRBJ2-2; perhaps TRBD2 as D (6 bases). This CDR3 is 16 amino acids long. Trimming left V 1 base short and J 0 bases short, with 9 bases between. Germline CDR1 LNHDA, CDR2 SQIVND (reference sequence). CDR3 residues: CASSIGAGSNTGELFF. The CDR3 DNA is TGTGCCAGTAGTATAGGCGCGGGATCGAACACCGGGGAGCTGTTTTTT. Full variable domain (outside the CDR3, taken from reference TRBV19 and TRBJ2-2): DGGITQSPKYLFRKEGQNVTLSCEQNLNHDAMYWYRQDPGQGLRLIYYSQIVNDFQKGDIAEGYSVSREKKESFPLTVTSAQKNPTAFYLCASSIGAGSNTGELFFGEGSRLTVL.

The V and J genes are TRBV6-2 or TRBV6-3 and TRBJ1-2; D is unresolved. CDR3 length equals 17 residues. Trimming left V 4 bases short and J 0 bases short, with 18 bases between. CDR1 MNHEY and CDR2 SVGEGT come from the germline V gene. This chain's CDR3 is CASSSRLSLQANYGYTF. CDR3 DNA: TGTGCCAGCAGTTCCCGACTTTCTCTCCAAGCTAACTATGGCTACACCTTC.

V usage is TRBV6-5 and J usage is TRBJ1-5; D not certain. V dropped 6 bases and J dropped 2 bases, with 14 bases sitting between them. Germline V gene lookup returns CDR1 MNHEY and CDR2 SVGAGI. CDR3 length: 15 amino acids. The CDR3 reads CASSWESNGNQPQHF. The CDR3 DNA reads TGTGCCAGCAGCTGGGAGAGTAACGGCAATCAGCCCCAGCATTTT.

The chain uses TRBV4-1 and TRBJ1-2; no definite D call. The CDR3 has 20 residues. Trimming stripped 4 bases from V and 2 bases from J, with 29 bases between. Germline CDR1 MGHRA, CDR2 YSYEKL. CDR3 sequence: CASSPSMGAVVAGGNYGYTF. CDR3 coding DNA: TGCGCCAGCAGCCCAAGTATGGGAGCGGTCGTGGCAGGCGGAAACTATGGCTACACCTTC.

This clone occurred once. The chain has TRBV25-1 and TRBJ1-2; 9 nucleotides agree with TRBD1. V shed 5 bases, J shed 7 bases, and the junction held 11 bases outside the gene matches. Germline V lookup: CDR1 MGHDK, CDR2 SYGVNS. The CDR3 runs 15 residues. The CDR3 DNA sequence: TGTGCCAGCAGTAGATCCGGGACAGGGACGGTTGGCTACACCTTC. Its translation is CASSRSGTGTVGYTF.

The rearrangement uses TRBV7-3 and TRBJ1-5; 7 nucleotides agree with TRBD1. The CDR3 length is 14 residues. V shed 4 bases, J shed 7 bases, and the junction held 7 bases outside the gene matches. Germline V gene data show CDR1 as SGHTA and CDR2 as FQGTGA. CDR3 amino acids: CASSSGGGGQPQHF. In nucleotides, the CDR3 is TGTGCCAGCAGCTCGGGAGGGGGCGGACAGCCCCAGCATTTT.

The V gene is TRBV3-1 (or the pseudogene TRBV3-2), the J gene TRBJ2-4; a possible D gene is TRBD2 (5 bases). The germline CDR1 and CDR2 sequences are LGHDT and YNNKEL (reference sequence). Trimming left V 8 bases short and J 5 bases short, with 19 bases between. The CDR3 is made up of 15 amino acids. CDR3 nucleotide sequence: TGTGCCAGCCAAACAAGGAGACCCGGGGAAAACATTCAGTACTTC. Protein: CASQTRRPGENIQYF.

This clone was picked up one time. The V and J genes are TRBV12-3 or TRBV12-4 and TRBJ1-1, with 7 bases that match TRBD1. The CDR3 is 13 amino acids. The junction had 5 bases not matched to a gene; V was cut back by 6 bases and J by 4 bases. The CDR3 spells CASRGTVVTEAFF. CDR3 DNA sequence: TGTGCCAGCAGGGGGACAGTTGTCACTGAAGCTTTCTTT.

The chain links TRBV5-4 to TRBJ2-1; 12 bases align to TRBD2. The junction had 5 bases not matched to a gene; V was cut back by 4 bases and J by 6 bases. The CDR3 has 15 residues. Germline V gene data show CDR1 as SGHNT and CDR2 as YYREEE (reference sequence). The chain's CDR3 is CASSRLAGVSNEQFF. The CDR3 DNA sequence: TGTGCCAGCAGCAGACTAGCGGGGGTCAGCAATGAGCAGTTCTTC.

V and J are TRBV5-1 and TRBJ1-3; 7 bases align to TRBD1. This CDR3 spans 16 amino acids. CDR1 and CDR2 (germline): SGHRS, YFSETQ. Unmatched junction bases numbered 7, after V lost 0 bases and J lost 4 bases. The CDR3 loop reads CASSLEGASQGNTIYF. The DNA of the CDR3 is TGCGCCAGCAGCTTGGAGGGGGCTTCCCAGGGAAACACCATATATTTT. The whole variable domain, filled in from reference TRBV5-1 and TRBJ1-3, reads KAGVTQTPRYLIKTRGQQVTLSCSPISGHRSVSWYQQTPGQGLQFLFEYFSETQRNKGNFPGRFSGRQFSNSRSEMNVSTLELGDSALYLCASSLEGASQGNTIYFGEGSWLTVV.

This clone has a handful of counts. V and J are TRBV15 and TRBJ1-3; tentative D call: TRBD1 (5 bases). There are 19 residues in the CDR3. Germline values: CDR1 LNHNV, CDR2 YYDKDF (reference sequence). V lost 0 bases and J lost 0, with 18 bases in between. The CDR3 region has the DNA TGTGCCACCAGCAGAGAAGCAAACAGGCCAATTTTCTCTGGAAACACCATATATTTT. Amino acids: CATSREANRPIFSGNTIYF.

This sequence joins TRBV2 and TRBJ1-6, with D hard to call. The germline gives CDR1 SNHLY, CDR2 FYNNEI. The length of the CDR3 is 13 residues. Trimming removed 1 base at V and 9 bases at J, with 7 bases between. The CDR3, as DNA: TGTGCCAGCAGTGAAGACTTCGCTTCACCCCTCCACTTT. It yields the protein CASSEDFASPLHF.

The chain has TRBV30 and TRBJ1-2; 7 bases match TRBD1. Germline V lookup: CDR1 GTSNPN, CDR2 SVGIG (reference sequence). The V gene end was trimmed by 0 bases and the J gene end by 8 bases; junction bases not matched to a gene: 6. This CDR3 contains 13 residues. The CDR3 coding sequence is TGTGCCTGGAGTGTACAGGGGAGGTTGGGCTACACCTTC. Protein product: CAWSVQGRLGYTF.

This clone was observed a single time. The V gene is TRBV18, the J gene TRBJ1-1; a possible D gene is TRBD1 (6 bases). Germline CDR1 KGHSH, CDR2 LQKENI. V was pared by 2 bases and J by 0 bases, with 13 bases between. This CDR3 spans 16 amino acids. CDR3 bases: TGTGCCAGCTCACCAGGGGGGGCGGGGATGAACACTGAAGCTTTCTTT. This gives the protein CASSPGGAGMNTEAFF.

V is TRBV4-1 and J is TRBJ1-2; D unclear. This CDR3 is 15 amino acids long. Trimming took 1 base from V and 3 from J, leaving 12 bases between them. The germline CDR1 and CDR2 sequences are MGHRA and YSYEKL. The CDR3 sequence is CASSQAFTSDYGYTF. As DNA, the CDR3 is TGCGCCAGCAGCCAAGCCTTTACAAGCGACTATGGCTACACCTTC.

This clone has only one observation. CDR3 protein: CAIGTGVNSPLHF. The DNA for the CDR3 is TGTGCCATCGGGACAGGGGTTAATTCACCCCTCCACTTT. This sequence joins TRBV10-3 and TRBJ1-6; 10 bases agree with TRBD1. The CDR3 length is 13 residues. The germline CDR1 and CDR2 sequences are ENHRY and SYGVKD. The J segment lost 6 bases and the V segment lost 8 bases, leaving 1 base of the junction unmatched.

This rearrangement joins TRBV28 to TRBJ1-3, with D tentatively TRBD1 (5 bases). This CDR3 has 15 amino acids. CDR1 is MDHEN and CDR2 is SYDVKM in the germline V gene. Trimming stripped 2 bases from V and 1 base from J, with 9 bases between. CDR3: CASSLAGKSGNTIYF. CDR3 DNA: TGTGCCAGCAGTTTAGCAGGGAAATCTGGAAACACCATATATTTT.

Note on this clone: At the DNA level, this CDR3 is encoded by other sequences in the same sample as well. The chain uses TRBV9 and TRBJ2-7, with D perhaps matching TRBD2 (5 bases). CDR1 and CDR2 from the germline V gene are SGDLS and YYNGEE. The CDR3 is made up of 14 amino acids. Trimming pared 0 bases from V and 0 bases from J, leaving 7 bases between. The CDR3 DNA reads TGTGCCAGCAGCGTAGGAGGGAGCTCCTACGAGCAGTACTTC. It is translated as CASSVGGSSYEQYF. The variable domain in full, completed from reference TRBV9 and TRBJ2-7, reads DSGVTQTPKHLITATGQRVTLRCSPRSGDLSVYWYQQSLDQGLQFLIQYYNGEERAKGNILERFSAQQFPDLHSELNLSSLELGDSALYFCASSVGGSSYEQYFGPGTRLTVT.

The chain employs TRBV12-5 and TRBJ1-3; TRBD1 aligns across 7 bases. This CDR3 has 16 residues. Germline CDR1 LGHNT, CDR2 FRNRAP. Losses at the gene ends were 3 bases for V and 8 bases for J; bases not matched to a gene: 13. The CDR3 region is CASGFIRQGVRDTIYF. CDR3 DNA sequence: TGTGCTAGTGGTTTTATCCGACAGGGCGTCAGGGACACCATATATTTT.

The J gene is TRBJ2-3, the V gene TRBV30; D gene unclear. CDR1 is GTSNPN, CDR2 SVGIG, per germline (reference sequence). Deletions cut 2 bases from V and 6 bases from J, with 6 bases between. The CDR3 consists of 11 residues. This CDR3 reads CAWSHVDTQYF. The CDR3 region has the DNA TGTGCCTGGAGTCATGTTGATACGCAGTATTTT.

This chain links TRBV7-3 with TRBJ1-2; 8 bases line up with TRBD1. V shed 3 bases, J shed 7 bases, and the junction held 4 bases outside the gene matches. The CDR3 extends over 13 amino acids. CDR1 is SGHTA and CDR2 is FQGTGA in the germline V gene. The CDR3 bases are TGTGCCAGCAGCTTGACAGGGGCTGCTGGCTACACCTTC. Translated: CASSLTGAAGYTF.

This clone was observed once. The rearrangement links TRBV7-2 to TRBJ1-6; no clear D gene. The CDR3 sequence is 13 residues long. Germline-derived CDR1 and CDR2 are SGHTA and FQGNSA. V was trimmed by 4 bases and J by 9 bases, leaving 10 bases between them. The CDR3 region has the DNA TGTGCCAGCAGCTCTTTCTCAGGTTCACCCCTCCACTTT. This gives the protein CASSSFSGSPLHF.

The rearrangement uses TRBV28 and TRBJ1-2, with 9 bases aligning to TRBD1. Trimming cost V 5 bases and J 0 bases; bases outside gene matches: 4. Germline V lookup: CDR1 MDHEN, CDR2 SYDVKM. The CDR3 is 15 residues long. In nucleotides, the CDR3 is TGTGCCAGCAGTCCCGGGACAGGGTCTAACTATGGCTACACCTTC. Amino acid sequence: CASSPGTGSNYGYTF.

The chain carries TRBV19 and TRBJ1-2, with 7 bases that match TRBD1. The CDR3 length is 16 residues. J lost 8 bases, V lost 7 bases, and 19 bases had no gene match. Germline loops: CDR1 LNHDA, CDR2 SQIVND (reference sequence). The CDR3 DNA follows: TGTGCCAGTACTAAAGGAAAGGGGGCTGGTTCTTACGGCTACACCTTC. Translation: CASTKGKGAGSYGYTF.

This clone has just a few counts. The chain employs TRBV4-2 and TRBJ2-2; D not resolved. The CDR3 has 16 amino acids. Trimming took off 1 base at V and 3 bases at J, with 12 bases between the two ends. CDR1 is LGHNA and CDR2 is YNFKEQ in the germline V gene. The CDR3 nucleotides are TGTGCCAGCAGCCAAGGCCACCGGCAGGACACCGGGGAGCTGTTTTTT. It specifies CASSQGHRQDTGELFF.

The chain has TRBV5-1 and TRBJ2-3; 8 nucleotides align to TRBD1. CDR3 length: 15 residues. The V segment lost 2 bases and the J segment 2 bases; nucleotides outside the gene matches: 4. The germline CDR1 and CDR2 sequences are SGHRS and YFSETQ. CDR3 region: CASSLGDRYTDTQYF. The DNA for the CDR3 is TGCGCCAGCAGCTTAGGGGACAGGTACACAGATACGCAGTATTTT. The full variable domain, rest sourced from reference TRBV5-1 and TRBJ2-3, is KAGVTQTPRYLIKTRGQQVTLSCSPISGHRSVSWYQQTPGQGLQFLFEYFSETQRNKGNFPGRFSGRQFSNSRSEMNVSTLELGDSALYLCASSLGDRYTDTQYFGPGTRLTVL.